These 7 T cell receptor beta chains were sequenced from one sample in a study of technical replicates of blood from a handful of donors. This table comes from immunoSEQ multiplex PCR, and its TCRdb copy is limited to in-frame clones, with some not included. The table lists 70,000 to 80,000 clones, about 96% of them singletons. The sample taken for sequencing was T cells isolated from PBMCs. The receptors shown here come from a human donor in good health.

The V gene is TRBV20-1, the J gene TRBJ2-1; D is undetermined. The CDR3 length is 11 residues. Germline CDR1 reads DFQATT; CDR2 reads SNEGSKA (reference sequence). V was cut by 3 bases and J by 9 bases, with 9 bases left in between. The CDR3 nucleotides read TGCAGTGCTAGCGCTATCGGTGAGCAGTTCTTC. Encoded protein: CSASAIGEQFF.

CDR3: CSVVQGVETEAFF. The CDR3 coding sequence is TGCAGCGTCGTACAGGGAGTAGAAACTGAAGCTTTCTTT. The gene calls are TRBV29-1 and TRBJ1-1; tentative D call: TRBD1 (6 bases). The CDR3 spans 13 residues. Germline assignment: CDR1 SQVTM and CDR2 ANQGSEA. V lost 6 bases, J lost 5 bases, and 16 bases lay in between.

The chain has TRBV4-1 and TRBJ2-3; D is possibly TRBD1 (7 bases). The CDR3 contains 16 residues. The V and J ends lost 0 bases and 4 bases respectively, with 14 bases between them. The germline CDR1 and CDR2 sequences are MGHRA and YSYEKL. This CDR3 is CASSQDRSRGADTQYF. CDR3 in DNA: TGCGCCAGCAGCCAAGATCGGAGCAGGGGGGCAGATACGCAGTATTTT.

The genes are TRBV10-1 and TRBJ1-1; perhaps TRBD1 as D (5 bases). V was trimmed by 5 bases and J by 0 bases, leaving 7 bases between them. Germline V lookup: CDR1 WNHNN, CDR2 SYGVQD (reference sequence). The CDR3 is made up of 13 amino acids. The DNA of the CDR3 is TGCGCCAGCAGTCCGACAGTGAACACTGAAGCTTTCTTT. Its translation: CASSPTVNTEAFF.

The V and J genes are TRBV4-1 and TRBJ2-7; 11 bases match TRBD1. The V gene's germline CDR1 is MGHRA and CDR2 YSYEKL. J gave up 3 bases and V 4 bases, and 2 bases lay outside the gene matches. The length of the CDR3 is 14 residues. The CDR3 loop reads CASSPGTGGYEQYF. DNA of the CDR3: TGCGCCAGCAGCCCCGGGACAGGGGGCTACGAGCAGTACTTC.

This clone was seen once. The rearrangement joins TRBV11-2 to TRBJ2-3; the match to TRBD2 covers 11 bases. The germline V gene encodes CDR1 SGHAT and CDR2 FQNNGV. This CDR3 has 17 residues. Trimming at V came to 0 bases and at J to 0 bases, leaving 2 bases not matched to a gene. The CDR3 spells CASSLEGLAVSTDTQYF. The CDR3 DNA sequence: TGTGCCAGCAGCTTAGAGGGACTAGCGGTAAGCACAGATACGCAGTATTTT.

This chain joins TRBV18 and TRBJ2-6, with unresolved D. V lost 5 bases and J 0 bases, leaving 8 bases between the germline ends. CDR1 and CDR2 from the germline V gene are KGHSH and LQKENI. The CDR3 is made up of 15 amino acids. The DNA for the CDR3 is TGTGCCAGCTCATCTGGCCTCTCTGGGGCCAACGTCCTGACTTTC. Residues: CASSSGLSGANVLTF.